Following are 25 T cell receptor beta chains from one sample sequenced in a study of graft-versus-host responses after intestinal transplantation. These receptors have no identified antigens. Data came from immunoSEQ multiplex PCR; TCRdb stores just in-frame clones and leaves some out. Among tens of thousands of clones listed, about nine tenths were seen once. Sample: unstimulated CD8+ T cells sorted from spleen or lymph node cells, taken before transplant. The origin of the receptors is a human donor who was the organ donor for an intestinal transplant.

The rearrangement joins TRBV19 to TRBJ2-5; 8 nucleotides align to TRBD1. V trimming: 3 bases; J trimming: 4 bases; junction bases outside the gene matches: 7. The CDR3 has 15 residues. Per germline, CDR1 LNHDA and CDR2 SQIVND (reference sequence). The CDR3 loop reads CASSMYRGTRETQYF. CDR3 nucleotide sequence: TGTGCCAGTAGTATGTACAGGGGGACAAGAGAGACCCAGTACTTC. The full variable domain, with the rest looked up from reference TRBV19 and TRBJ2-5, is DGGITQSPKYLFRKEGQNVTLSCEQNLNHDAMYWYRQDPGQGLRLIYYSQIVNDFQKGDIAEGYSVSREKKESFPLTVTSAQKNPTAFYLCASSMYRGTRETQYFGPGTRLLVL.

V usage is TRBV4-1 and J usage is TRBJ1-2, with D hard to call. V was shortened by 0 bases and J by 8 bases, with 16 bases between the two germline ends. CDR1 is MGHRA and CDR2 is YSYEKL in the germline V gene. The CDR3 is 15 amino acids. The CDR3 protein is CASSQDVEGAGGYTF. The CDR3 region has the DNA TGCGCCAGCAGCCAAGATGTCGAAGGCGCCGGAGGCTACACCTTC.

V gene TRBV7-9 combines with J gene TRBJ2-7, with 7 bases aligning to TRBD2. CDR1 is SEHNR, CDR2 FQNEAQ, per germline (reference sequence). This CDR3 spans 14 amino acids. V trimming: 4 bases; J trimming: 5 bases; junction bases outside the gene matches: 8. The CDR3: CASSSGDYLDEQYF. The CDR3 DNA sequence: TGTGCCAGCAGCTCGGGGGACTACTTAGACGAGCAGTACTTC.

The rearrangement links TRBV28 to TRBJ1-1; D not resolved. The CDR3 is 16 amino acids. The V and J ends lost 6 bases and 0 bases respectively, with 17 bases between them. Looked up from germline, CDR1 is MDHEN and CDR2 is SYDVKM. The CDR3 nucleotides read TGTGCCAGCAGGTCCCGACCTGGCCCCATGAACACTGAAGCTTTCTTT. Protein product: CASRSRPGPMNTEAFF.

V gene TRBV13 combines with J gene TRBJ2-1, with 7 bases that match TRBD2. Germline-derived CDR1 and CDR2 are PRHDT and FYEKMQ (reference sequence). CDR3 length equals 17 residues. J lost 3 bases, V lost 3 bases, and 11 bases had no gene match. The CDR3 DNA is TGTGCCAGCAGCTTTGGGGACCGGGGGGTAAACTACAATGAGCAGTTCTTC. Its translation: CASSFGDRGVNYNEQFF. Full variable domain (rest looked up from reference TRBV13 and TRBJ2-1): AAGVIQSPRHLIKEKRETATLKCYPIPRHDTVYWYQQGPGQDPQFLISFYEKMQSDKGSIPDRFSAQQFSDYHSELNMSSLELGDSALYFCASSFGDRGVNYNEQFFGPGTRLTVL.

This chain connects TRBV9 to TRBJ2-1; 7 bases are a match to TRBD2. V gave up 1 base and J gave up 10 bases; unmatched junction bases: 5. CDR3 length: 13 amino acids. Germline V CDR1 and CDR2: SGDLS, YYNGEE. The CDR3 reads CASSVTLSGEQFF. In DNA form, the CDR3 reads TGTGCCAGCAGCGTAACTCTTAGCGGGGAGCAGTTCTTC.

The CDR3 DNA follows: TGTGCCAGCAGTTTGTGGACAGCCTCTGGGGCCAACGTCCTGACTTTC. Amino acids: CASSLWTASGANVLTF. J is TRBJ2-6 and V is TRBV28; a weak D match, TRBD1 (6 bases). Per germline, CDR1 MDHEN and CDR2 SYDVKM. The CDR3 sequence is 16 residues long. V was trimmed by 3 bases and J by 0 bases, leaving 9 bases between them.

The CDR3 DNA is TGTGCCAGCAGCCAATCAAAAGGTAATCATGGCTACACCTTC. It specifies CASSQSKGNHGYTF. The chain recombines TRBV16 with TRBJ1-2; D uncertain. Trimming removed 0 bases at V and 6 bases at J, with 11 bases between. Germline CDR1 reads KGHSY; CDR2 reads FQNENV. The CDR3 is 14 residues long.

The chain links TRBV7-2 to TRBJ2-7; 12 positions match TRBD1. This CDR3 contains 18 residues. Germline CDR1 is SGHTA and CDR2 is FQGNSA. V shed 5 bases and J 3 bases; nucleotides not matched to a gene: 14. The CDR3 DNA reads TGTGCCAGCAGCCTGTGGGACAGGGGGCCCAAATGGGACTACGAGCAGTACTTC. Translated: CASSLWDRGPKWDYEQYF.

The rearrangement links TRBV5-3 to TRBJ2-2; D possibly corresponds to TRBD2 (6 bases). TRBV5-3 has ORF status, its function being uncertain. Trimming shortened V by 4 bases and J by 6 bases, and 16 bases separated the two germline ends. This CDR3 has 15 amino acids. The CDR3 region has the DNA TGTGCCAGAAGCCTGGACTACCTTCCTCCCGGGGAGCTGTTTTTT. As protein: CARSLDYLPPGELFF.

The chain combines TRBV28 with TRBJ2-3; TRBD2 agrees at 8 bases. Germline V gene sequence: CDR1 MDHEN, CDR2 SYDVKM. The CDR3 runs 17 residues. After removal of 6 bases from V and 5 bases from J, the junction contained 16 bases not matched to a gene. In DNA, the CDR3 is TGTGCCAGCAGACTGCCGGGTCCGGGGGGGCCCGAAGATACGCAGTATTTT. This sequence encodes CASRLPGPGGPEDTQYF.

The chain links TRBV25-1 to TRBJ2-2, with TRBD1 as a possible D gene (6 bases). Between the trimmed V and J ends, which lost 8 bases and 4 bases, there was a span of 14 bases. The CDR3 has 14 residues. CDR1 is MGHDK, CDR2 SYGVNS, per germline. CDR3 loop: CASAAGAATGELFF. CDR3 bases: TGTGCCAGCGCCGCAGGGGCGGCCACCGGGGAGCTGTTTTTT.

This chain uses TRBV6-5 with TRBJ2-2; D ambiguous. V was pared by 5 bases and J by 6 bases, with 10 bases between. This CDR3 is built from 13 residues. Germline CDR1 is MNHEY and CDR2 is SVGAGI. CDR3 in amino acids: CASSVYRAGELFF. The CDR3 DNA reads TGTGCCAGCAGTGTTTACCGGGCCGGGGAGCTGTTTTTT.

This rearrangement joins TRBV7-9 to TRBJ1-4; 9 bases fit TRBD1. The germline V gene has CDR1 SEHNR and CDR2 FQNEAQ (reference sequence). V lost 5 bases to trimming and J lost 4 bases; unmatched junction nucleotides: 5. The CDR3 contains 15 residues. The DNA for the CDR3 is TGTGCCAGCAGCGGTGAGGACAGGGGTAATGAAAAACTGTTTTTT. It specifies CASSGEDRGNEKLFF.

The chain recombines TRBV27 with TRBJ1-1, with D possibly matching TRBD1 (5 bases). The germline CDR1 and CDR2 sequences are MNHEY and SMNVEV (reference sequence). The CDR3 has 15 amino acids. V lost 6 bases, J lost 4 bases, and 18 bases lay in between. The DNA of the CDR3 is TGTGCCAGCAGCACCGTTGGGGCCGCGACCACTGAAGCTTTCTTT. Its protein is CASSTVGAATTEAFF.

The rearrangement uses TRBV19 and TRBJ1-4, with D unresolved. V lost 4 bases and J lost 7, with 13 bases in between. This CDR3 has 14 residues. Looked up from germline, CDR1 is LNHDA and CDR2 is SQIVND (reference sequence). CDR3 nucleotides: TGTGCCAGTAGTACCCTCGGCCCTTCTGAAAAACTGTTTTTT. Its protein product is CASSTLGPSEKLFF.

The chain links TRBV7-9 to TRBJ1-5, with D uncertain. This CDR3 spans 14 amino acids. Germline V gene sequence: CDR1 SEHNR, CDR2 FQNEAQ (reference sequence). With 5 bases removed from V and 0 bases from J, the gap between germline ends came to 8 bases. The CDR3 protein is CASSPGYSNQPQHF. The CDR3 region has the DNA TGTGCCAGCAGCCCTGGATATAGCAATCAGCCCCAGCATTTT.

The chain recombines TRBV6-5 with TRBJ2-7; TRBD1 or TRBD2 may be the D gene (5 bases each). The ends were cut back, 1 base at V and 6 bases at J, with 7 bases in the middle. The CDR3 has 12 residues. Germline CDR1 MNHEY, CDR2 SVGAGI. Here the CDR3 DNA reads TGTGCCAGCAGTTACTACGGGGCCGAGCAGTACTTC. It codes for CASSYYGAEQYF.

This clone is a singleton in its sample. The chain couples TRBV4-1 to TRBJ2-3, with a possible D match to TRBD2 (5 bases). Germline-derived CDR1 and CDR2 are MGHRA and YSYEKL. CDR3 size: 15 residues. V was cut by 2 bases and J by 6 bases, with 15 bases left in between. CDR3 sequence (DNA): TGCGCCAGCAGCCAATCCCTTATAGCGTCCGATACGCAGTATTTT. Translation gives CASSQSLIASDTQYF.

Points on this clone: This same CDR3 is encoded by further DNA sequences in the sample. The chain is built from TRBV19 and TRBJ2-2; possible D gene TRBD1, 6 bases. This CDR3 is 11 amino acids long. Germline lookup yields CDR1 LNHDA and CDR2 SQIVND (reference sequence). The ends were cut back, 9 bases at V and 5 bases at J, with 7 bases in the middle. Written as DNA, the CDR3 is TGTGCCAGCACAGGGACCGGGGAGCTGTTTTTT. Protein product: CASTGTGELFF. Looking up the rest from reference TRBV19 and TRBJ2-2 gives the full variable domain: DGGITQSPKYLFRKEGQNVTLSCEQNLNHDAMYWYRQDPGQGLRLIYYSQIVNDFQKGDIAEGYSVSREKKESFPLTVTSAQKNPTAFYLCASTGTGELFFGEGSRLTVL.

J is TRBJ1-1 and V is TRBV6-5, with a tentative D call TRBD1 (5 bases). CDR1 is MNHEY and CDR2 is SVGAGI in the germline V gene. The V end was cut by 6 bases, the J end by 4 bases, with 12 bases between. The CDR3 loop spans 13 amino acids. The CDR3 nucleotides are TGTGCCAGCAGAACTGCAGGGTTCACTGAAGCTTTCTTT. It encodes CASRTAGFTEAFF.

The J gene is TRBJ1-1, the V gene TRBV18; D not resolved. Germline CDR1 and CDR2: KGHSH and LQKENI. The CDR3 covers 15 residues. The V and J ends lost 1 base and 0 bases respectively, with 9 bases between them. This CDR3 reads CASSPLRRMNTEAFF. The DNA of the CDR3 is TGTGCCAGCTCACCACTACGGAGAATGAACACTGAAGCTTTCTTT.

The genes are TRBV4-2 and TRBJ2-3, with D perhaps matching TRBD2 (5 bases). V was shortened by 2 bases and J by 2 bases, with 8 bases between the two germline ends. The CDR3 contains 14 residues. Germline loops: CDR1 LGHNA, CDR2 YNFKEQ. CDR3 amino acids: CASSQPGDTDTQYF. The CDR3, as DNA: TGTGCCAGCAGCCAACCCGGGGACACAGATACGCAGTATTTT.

The CDR3 sequence is CASWGQAPGGYTF. In nucleotides, the CDR3 is TGTGCCAGCTGGGGACAGGCCCCGGGTGGCTACACCTTC. The rearrangement joins TRBV6-1 to TRBJ1-2; TRBD1 aligns across 8 bases. Germline CDR1 and CDR2: MNHNS and SASEGT. V shed 8 bases, J shed 7 bases, and the junction held 9 bases outside the gene matches. The CDR3 consists of 13 residues.

The CDR3 region is CAGSSGGVYNEQFF. The CDR3 DNA sequence: TGCGCCGGATCTAGCGGGGGGGTCTACAATGAGCAGTTCTTC. This chain uses TRBV10-2 with TRBJ2-1, with 12 positions matching TRBD2. Trimming took 11 bases from V and 3 from J; bases not matched to a gene: 5. The germline gives CDR1 WSHSY, CDR2 SAAADI. The length of the CDR3 is 14 residues.